This passage covers 26 T cell receptor beta chains from one sample sequenced in a study of shared clonotypes between healthy human individuals. The method was immunoSEQ multiplex PCR; TCRdb's version includes in-frame clones alone and lacks a portion of them. The sample lists approximately 640,000 clones, around 91% occurring once. Specimen: memory CD8+ T cells from PBMCs. As to subset: CD45RO+ cells pooled with CCR7-negative TemRA cells. These receptors all come from a man younger than 35 in good health. Some clones in this sample may be carry-over from other donors' samples.

A single count supports this clone. The chain employs TRBV21-1 and TRBJ1-5; TRBD1, as called in the table, went unchecked against the DNA. TRBV21-1 is assigned pseudogene status. The CDR3 contains 16 residues. The CDR3 DNA is TGTGCCAGCAGCAATAGGCGACAGGGGAAGGGACAGCCCCAGCATTTT. Translating it yields CASSNRRQGKGQPQHF.

The gene calls are TRBV27 and TRBJ2-7; either TRBD1 or TRBD2 may supply D (5 bases each). The CDR3 runs to 13 residues. CDR1 and CDR2 (germline): MNHEY, SMNVEV (reference sequence). V was trimmed by 5 bases and J by 7 bases, leaving 15 bases between them. CDR3 residues: CASSGTGSGEQYF. In DNA form, the CDR3 reads TGTGCCAGCAGTGGGACGGGGAGTGGAGAGCAGTACTTC.

The chain couples TRBV6-5 to TRBJ2-3; D is perhaps TRBD2 (5 bases). Deletions cut 2 bases from V and 3 bases from J, with 9 bases between. CDR1 is MNHEY, CDR2 SVGAGI, per germline. There are 14 residues in the CDR3. The CDR3 spells CASSYGLATDTQYF. The DNA of the CDR3 is TGTGCCAGCAGTTACGGGCTAGCAACAGATACGCAGTATTTT.

This clone was seen a single time. The chain recombines TRBV7-6 with TRBJ1-2; D gene uncertain. In germline, CDR1 is SGHVS, CDR2 FNYEAQ. Trimming shortened V by 5 bases and J by 2 bases, and 12 bases separated the two germline ends. The length of the CDR3 is 14 residues. The CDR3 is CASSLDYGNYGYTF. The CDR3, as DNA: TGTGCCAGCAGCCTTGATTACGGAAACTATGGCTACACCTTC.

The chain uses TRBV6-1 and TRBJ2-2; D gene ambiguous. CDR3 length: 15 residues. Trimming stripped 3 bases from V and 0 bases from J, with 8 bases between. Germline values: CDR1 MNHNS, CDR2 SASEGT. CDR3 sequence reads: CASSDRATNTGELFF. In DNA form, the CDR3 reads TGTGCCAGCAGTGACCGCGCCACGAACACCGGGGAGCTGTTTTTT.

The V call is TRBV29-1, the J call TRBJ1-2; 10 bases fit TRBD1. After removal of 6 bases from V and 4 bases from J, the junction contained 8 bases not matched to a gene. This CDR3 comprises 14 residues. Germline V lookup: CDR1 SQVTM, CDR2 ANQGSEA. CDR3: CSVERQGAGYGYTF. The DNA of the CDR3 is TGCAGCGTGGAACGACAGGGGGCGGGCTATGGCTACACCTTC.

The chain links TRBV28 to TRBJ1-2, with D hard to call. The CDR3 is 15 amino acids. V was cut by 8 bases and J by 2 bases, with 18 bases left in between. The germline V gene encodes CDR1 MDHEN and CDR2 SYDVKM. CDR3 in amino acids: CASCLRGLRNYGYTF. As DNA, the CDR3 is TGTGCCAGCTGCCTCCGAGGCCTTAGGAACTATGGCTACACCTTC.

The V gene is TRBV27, the J gene TRBJ2-4; D is ambiguous. Germline-derived CDR1 and CDR2 are MNHEY and SMNVEV (reference sequence). Between the trimmed V and J ends, which lost 6 bases and 5 bases, there was a span of 11 bases. This CDR3 comprises 13 residues. CDR3 sequence reads: CASSENRENIQYF. DNA of the CDR3: TGTGCCAGCAGCGAAAATAGGGAAAACATTCAGTACTTC.

J is TRBJ1-2 and V is TRBV6-1, with no clear D. The germline CDR1 and CDR2 sequences are MNHNS and SASEGT. V was pared by 2 bases and J by 6 bases, with 13 bases between. This CDR3 has 14 residues. CDR3 coding DNA: TGTGCCAGCAGTGAACGCATATCCTGGGATGGCTACACCTTC. Translated, it gives CASSERISWDGYTF.

This clone showed up just once. The rearrangement uses TRBV9 and TRBJ2-1, with 9 bases aligning to TRBD2. Trimming cost V 1 base and J 7 bases; bases outside gene matches: 6. The CDR3 is 15 residues long. Germline V gene lookup returns CDR1 SGDLS and CDR2 YYNGEE. The CDR3 bases are TGTGCCAGCAGCGTATTTAGCGGGAGTGTGAATGAGCAGTTCTTC. It translates to CASSVFSGSVNEQFF.

The J gene is TRBJ2-1, the V gene TRBV7-9, with D perhaps matching TRBD1 (6 bases). Germline CDR1 and CDR2: SEHNR and FQNEAQ (reference sequence). Trimming pared 5 bases from V and 6 bases from J, leaving 20 bases between. The CDR3 spans 16 residues. CDR3 in amino acids: CASSLRQGRNLNEQFF. The CDR3 bases are TGTGCCAGCAGCCTACGCCAGGGGAGAAACCTCAATGAGCAGTTCTTC.

This chain connects TRBV27 to TRBJ1-1; D is ambiguous. The V gene lost 3 bases and the J gene lost 1 base, with 21 bases spanning the gap. The CDR3 has 18 residues. Germline CDR1 is MNHEY and CDR2 is SMNVEV (reference sequence). As DNA, the CDR3 is TGTGCCAGCAGTTTGGCCACCCACCGCGGAACGCAGAACACTGAAGCTTTCTTT. This codes for CASSLATHRGTQNTEAFF.

The rearrangement links TRBV7-9 to TRBJ2-5, with a possible D match to TRBD1 (6 bases). CDR1 is SEHNR, CDR2 FQNEAQ, per germline (reference sequence). This CDR3 is 14 amino acids long. Trimming stripped 4 bases from V and 1 base from J, with 10 bases between. CDR3 residues: CASSSNRVQETQYF. The DNA of the CDR3 is TGTGCCAGCAGCTCGAACAGGGTCCAAGAGACCCAGTACTTC. The full variable domain, completed using reference TRBV7-9 and TRBJ2-5, is DTGVSQNPRHKITKRGQNVTFRCDPISEHNRLYWYRQTLGQGPEFLTYFQNEAQLEKSRLLSDRFSAERPKGSFSTLEIQRTEQGDSAMYLCASSSNRVQETQYFGPGTRLLVL.

V usage is TRBV19 and J usage is TRBJ2-5; the match to TRBD1 covers 10 bases. V was pared by 6 bases and J by 5 bases, with 6 bases of the junction left unmatched. The germline gives CDR1 LNHDA, CDR2 SQIVND (reference sequence). The CDR3 loop spans 14 amino acids. The CDR3 spells CASSGTGEWETQYF. The CDR3 DNA sequence: TGTGCCAGTAGCGGGACAGGGGAGTGGGAGACCCAGTACTTC.

The chain uses TRBV25-1 and TRBJ1-1; 7 bases agree with TRBD1. J lost 4 bases, V lost 9 bases, and 20 bases had no gene match. This CDR3 has 17 residues. From germline, CDR1 is MGHDK and CDR2 SYGVNS. The CDR3 region has the DNA TGTGCCAGTCCCTCGGAGGGGGCATCTGTTATGTGCACTGAAGCTTTCTTT. Translating gives CASPSEGASVMCTEAFF.

The rearrangement joins TRBV4-1 to TRBJ2-4; D is ambiguous. CDR1 is MGHRA, CDR2 YSYEKL, per germline. CDR3 length equals 18 residues. With 0 bases removed from V and 0 bases from J, the gap between germline ends came to 15 bases. The DNA of the CDR3 is TGCGCCAGCAGCCAAGAATTGGTCGCATCCATAGCCAAAAACATTCAGTACTTC. Amino acids: CASSQELVASIAKNIQYF.

Comment on this clone: Different DNA sequences within this sample yield the same CDR3. This chain links TRBV27 with TRBJ2-1; D is unclear. From germline, CDR1 is MNHEY and CDR2 SMNVEV (reference sequence). V lost 2 bases, J lost 10 bases, and 6 bases lay in between. This CDR3 spans 11 amino acids. CDR3: CASSLGSEQFF. Here the CDR3 DNA reads TGTGCCAGCAGTTTAGGGTCGGAGCAGTTCTTC.

The rearrangement uses TRBV10-1 and TRBJ2-1; maybe TRBD2 (5 bases). V gave up 3 bases and J gave up 10 bases, with 13 bases separating them. CDR1 and CDR2 (germline): WNHNN, SYGVQD (reference sequence). CDR3 length: 13 residues. The CDR3 nucleotides read TGCGCCAGCAGTGACCCCGGGGATCGCGAGCAGTTCTTC. Translated: CASSDPGDREQFF.

In its sample, this clone was seen once. The CDR3 protein is CASSPSGGRTDTQYF. The CDR3 DNA follows: TGTGCCAGCAGCCCTAGCGGAGGGAGGACAGATACGCAGTATTTT. This sequence joins TRBV9 and TRBJ2-3; 7 nucleotides line up with TRBD2. CDR1 is SGDLS, CDR2 YYNGEE, per germline. CDR3 size: 15 residues. V shed 4 bases and J 3 bases; nucleotides not matched to a gene: 8.

This sequence joins TRBV13 and TRBJ2-6; TRBD2 might be the D (5 bases). Germline V gene data show CDR1 as PRHDT and CDR2 as FYEKMQ (reference sequence). This CDR3 has 16 residues. With 4 bases removed from V and 2 bases from J, the gap between germline ends came to 12 bases. CDR3 sequence (DNA): TGTGCCAGCAGCTCCCTAGACGGGGCTGGGGCCAACGTCCTGACTTTC. It encodes CASSSLDGAGANVLTF. Full variable domain (rest looked up from reference TRBV13 and TRBJ2-6): AAGVIQSPRHLIKEKRETATLKCYPIPRHDTVYWYQQGPGQDPQFLISFYEKMQSDKGSIPDRFSAQQFSDYHSELNMSSLELGDSALYFCASSSLDGAGANVLTFGAGSRLTVL.

The chain combines TRBV5-5 with TRBJ2-1; D is undetermined. This CDR3 comprises 18 residues. Germline CDR1 is SGHKS and CDR2 is YYEKEE (reference sequence). Trimming took off 2 bases at V and 0 bases at J, with 18 bases between the two ends. The CDR3 reads CASSFRASDLRSYNEQFF. The CDR3 region has the DNA TGTGCCAGCAGCTTTAGAGCGTCAGACCTTCGCTCCTACAATGAGCAGTTCTTC.

A note on this clone: One junction end disagrees with the germline gene, perhaps due to a read error. This chain uses TRBV28 with TRBJ1-2; 7 bases align to TRBD1. CDR1 is MDHEN and CDR2 is SYDVKM in the germline V gene. The CDR3 contains 13 residues. The CDR3 region has the DNA TGTGCCAGCCTTGGGACAGACCGTACATGGGGGGACTTC. Its translation is CASLGTDRTWGDF.

The chain uses TRBV9 and TRBJ2-1; D gene ambiguous. This CDR3 has 13 amino acids. The V gene lost 0 bases and the J gene lost 10 bases, with 11 bases spanning the gap. Per the germline V gene, CDR1 is SGDLS and CDR2 is YYNGEE. The DNA of the CDR3 is TGTGCCAGCAGCGTAGGGGTAGGGTGGGAGCAGTTCTTC. Translating gives CASSVGVGWEQFF.

This sequence joins TRBV5-1 and TRBJ2-3; 8 positions agree with TRBD2. CDR1 is SGHRS, CDR2 YFSETQ, per germline. The J segment lost 3 bases and the V segment lost 2 bases, leaving 5 bases of the junction unmatched. The CDR3 totals 15 residues. In nucleotides, the CDR3 is TGCGCCAGCAGCTTCACGGGAGGGTCGACAGATACGCAGTATTTT. It yields the protein CASSFTGGSTDTQYF.

This chain joins TRBV28 and TRBJ2-1; the D is unclear. The CDR3 consists of 12 residues. The ends were cut back, 6 bases at V and 7 bases at J, with 10 bases in the middle. Germline CDR1 and CDR2: MDHEN and SYDVKM. The CDR3 protein is CASSWAANEQFF. The CDR3 DNA sequence: TGTGCCAGCAGCTGGGCTGCGAATGAGCAGTTCTTC.

This clone was found once. The CDR3 DNA reads TGTGCCAGTAGCTTGACTAGCGGGAGAGCCTACGAGCAGTACTTC. It codes for CASSLTSGRAYEQYF. The chain has TRBV19 and TRBJ2-7, with 12 bases aligning to TRBD2. The V segment lost 6 bases and the J segment 2 bases; nucleotides outside the gene matches: 5. Per the germline V gene, CDR1 is LNHDA and CDR2 is SQIVND (reference sequence). The CDR3 spans 15 residues.